The 22 T cell receptor beta chains below were found in one sample sequenced in a study of HIV-infected patients and healthy controls. TCRdb re-called the 5' RACE reads through MiXCR, storing one row per CDR3 protein. The sample has approximately 67,000 distinct CDR3 sequences, around 17% seen once. The sequencing sample was made of CD4+ T cells from blood. The receptor set was obtained from a human donor in good health.

The chain uses TRBV20-1 and TRBJ1-1; D may be TRBD1 (6 bases). V lost 6 bases and J lost 0, with 11 bases in between. Looked up from germline, CDR1 is DFQATT and CDR2 is SNEGSKA (reference sequence). This CDR3 contains 13 residues. In DNA, the CDR3 is TGCAGTGCCAGCAGGGGTCTGAACACTGAAGCTTTCTTT. It encodes CSASRGLNTEAFF.

This clonotype was seen repeatedly, ten times or more. The J gene is TRBJ1-5, the V gene TRBV20-1; 7 bases align to TRBD1. V lost 3 bases and J lost 4; bases outside the gene matches: 9. Germline V gene sequence: CDR1 DFQATT, CDR2 SNEGSKA (reference sequence). CDR3 size: 15 residues. The CDR3 DNA reads TGCAGTGCTAGGATCGACGGGACAGAGAATCAGCCCCAGCATTTT. Its translation: CSARIDGTENQPQHF.

This clonotype was picked up many times. The chain uses TRBV20-1 and TRBJ1-5; TRBD1 is a possible D gene (6 bases). V was pared by 3 bases and J by 7 bases, with 13 bases between. Germline assignment: CDR1 DFQATT and CDR2 SNEGSKA (reference sequence). This CDR3 comprises 13 residues. The DNA of the CDR3 is TGCAGTGCTAGGGGACATACTACACAGCCCCAGCATTTT. Encoded protein: CSARGHTTQPQHF.

This clonotype was picked up a small number of times. In DNA form, the CDR3 reads TGCAGTGCTAGAGGACAAGGAGGGAGAACCTACAATGAGCAGTTCTTC. Its protein is CSARGQGGRTYNEQFF. The chain employs TRBV20-1 and TRBJ2-1, with D possibly matching TRBD2 (6 bases). Germline loops: CDR1 DFQATT, CDR2 SNEGSKA (reference sequence). The CDR3 is 16 residues long. Trimming pared 1 base from V and 2 bases from J, leaving 15 bases between.

This clonotype was detected only a few times. This chain uses TRBV6-6 with TRBJ2-7, with TRBD2 identical over 7 bases. This CDR3 region has 14 residues. Unmatched junction bases numbered 6, after V lost 6 bases and J lost 1 base. Germline values: CDR1 MNHNY, CDR2 SVGAGI (reference sequence). Written as DNA, the CDR3 is TGTGCCAGCAGAGTCCTAGCGGCATCCTACGAGCAGTACTTC. Amino acids: CASRVLAASYEQYF.

This clonotype has ten or more counts. The chain carries TRBV7-9 and TRBJ2-1; TRBD1 matches 7 bases. V lost 0 bases and J lost 7; bases outside the gene matches: 3. Looked up from germline, CDR1 is SEHNR and CDR2 is FQNEAQ (reference sequence). The length of the CDR3 is 14 residues. DNA of the CDR3: TGTGCCAGCAGCTTAGCGACAGGGATAAATGAGCAGTTCTTC. This encodes CASSLATGINEQFF.

V gene TRBV19 combines with J gene TRBJ1-2, with no clear D. V was cut by 5 bases and J by 3 bases, with 10 bases left in between. Germline values: CDR1 LNHDA, CDR2 SQIVND (reference sequence). This CDR3 has 13 residues. CDR3 residues: CASSVTGYYGYTF. DNA for the CDR3: TGTGCCAGTAGTGTGACGGGGTACTATGGCTACACCTTC.

The chain uses TRBV5-1 and TRBJ2-7, with a weak D call TRBD2 (5 bases). This CDR3 contains 15 residues. V was shortened by 4 bases and J by 4 bases, with 18 bases between the two germline ends. Germline V gene sequence: CDR1 SGHRS, CDR2 YFSETQ. CDR3 residues: CASSPIGGSMYEQYF. CDR3 nucleotides: TGCGCCAGCAGCCCGATTGGTGGGAGCATGTACGAGCAGTACTTC.

V is TRBV5-1 and J is TRBJ2-7; D possibly uses TRBD1 or TRBD2 (5 bases each). The CDR3 sequence is 14 residues long. CDR1 and CDR2 from the germline V gene are SGHRS and YFSETQ. Trimming stripped 2 bases from V and 0 bases from J, with 9 bases between. The CDR3 DNA follows: TGCGCCAGCAGCTTCGGGACGGGCTCCTACGAGCAGTACTTC. Amino acids: CASSFGTGSYEQYF.

This clonotype came up a few times. V usage is TRBV7-2 and J usage is TRBJ2-2; no reliable D call. Trimming took off 1 base at V and 1 base at J, with 7 bases between the two ends. Germline CDR1 and CDR2: SGHTA and FQGNSA. The CDR3 loop spans 15 amino acids. DNA of the CDR3: TGTGCCAGCAGCTTAGAAGTCTTGAACACCGGGGAGCTGTTTTTT. Its translation is CASSLEVLNTGELFF.

The chain joins TRBV3-1 to TRBJ2-1; D remains ambiguous. The V end lost 0 bases, the J end lost 0 bases, and 12 bases lay between the germline ends. The CDR3 runs 17 residues. The germline V gene encodes CDR1 LGHDT and CDR2 YNNKEL (reference sequence). CDR3 in DNA: TGTGCCAGCAGCCAAGAATTTCAGAAGGGCTCCTACAATGAGCAGTTCTTC. It encodes CASSQEFQKGSYNEQFF.

The chain combines TRBV12-3 or TRBV12-4 with TRBJ1-5, with a possible D match to TRBD1 (6 bases). This CDR3 is built from 16 residues. Trimming cost V 0 bases and J 4 bases, with 13 bases left between them. This CDR3 is CASSLATGARNQPQHF. The CDR3 DNA follows: TGTGCCAGCAGTTTAGCGACAGGCGCGCGTAATCAGCCCCAGCATTTT.

This chain connects TRBV20-1 to TRBJ2-7; possible D gene TRBD1, 6 bases. The CDR3 covers 14 residues. Germline V lookup: CDR1 DFQATT, CDR2 SNEGSKA (reference sequence). The V end lost 5 bases, the J end lost 2 bases, and 16 bases lay between the germline ends. The CDR3 reads CSARRGQRPYEQYF. CDR3 bases: TGCAGTGCTCGACGGGGACAAAGACCCTACGAGCAGTACTTC.

This clonotype showed up just a few times. The J gene is TRBJ1-1, the V gene TRBV4-1, with TRBD1 as a possible D gene (5 bases). Trimming pared 0 bases from V and 0 bases from J, leaving 11 bases between. The germline V gene has CDR1 MGHRA and CDR2 YSYEKL. CDR3 length: 16 residues. The CDR3 here is CASSQDRGGMNTEAFF. The CDR3 bases are TGCGCCAGCAGCCAAGATCGCGGGGGGATGAACACTGAAGCTTTCTTT.

This clonotype was picked up many times. V is TRBV7-3 and J is TRBJ2-3; D is perhaps TRBD2 (6 bases). The ends were cut back, 5 bases at V and 11 bases at J, with 17 bases in the middle. There are 13 residues in the CDR3. Per germline, CDR1 SGHTA and CDR2 FQGTGA. The CDR3 nucleotides are TGTGCCAGCAGCCCCCGTGGAGCGGGTCGGCAGTATTTT. This encodes CASSPRGAGRQYF.

The V call is TRBV7-2, the J call TRBJ2-1; tentatively, D is TRBD2 (7 bases). CDR3 length equals 16 residues. V lost 5 bases and J lost 7, with 21 bases in between. Germline-derived CDR1 and CDR2 are SGHTA and FQGNSA. Here the CDR3 DNA reads TGTGCCAGCAGCGGTAGAGGGGGGGCCGGAGGTAATGAGCAGTTCTTC. Encoded protein: CASSGRGGAGGNEQFF.

This clonotype was picked up many times. The chain joins TRBV5-1 to TRBJ1-5; D gene ambiguous. The CDR3 totals 14 residues. Germline-derived CDR1 and CDR2 are SGHRS and YFSETQ. V dropped 4 bases and J dropped 3 bases, with 11 bases sitting between them. The CDR3 here is CASSMTGNNQPQHF. The DNA for the CDR3 is TGCGCCAGCAGCATGACCGGGAACAATCAGCCCCAGCATTTT.

This chain connects TRBV28 to TRBJ1-3, with 7 bases identical to TRBD1. CDR1 and CDR2 from the germline V gene are MDHEN and SYDVKM. The CDR3 covers 15 residues. V shed 5 bases and J 4 bases; nucleotides not matched to a gene: 8. This chain's CDR3 is CASSPTGAGGNTIYF. CDR3 coding DNA: TGTGCCAGCAGTCCAACAGGGGCCGGCGGAAACACCATATATTTT.

Relative to its sample, this clonotype is medium-sized. In DNA form, the CDR3 reads TGCAGTGCTAGAGATCCTAGAGACTTGAACACCGGGGAGCTGTTTTTT. This encodes CSARDPRDLNTGELFF. The chain has TRBV20-1 and TRBJ2-2, with D unresolved. The germline CDR1 and CDR2 sequences are DFQATT and SNEGSKA (reference sequence). Between the trimmed V and J ends, which lost 0 bases and 1 base, there was a span of 12 bases. The CDR3 contains 16 residues.

CDR3 protein: CASSPPHGGGYQETQYF. CDR3 nucleotide sequence: TGTGCCAGCAGCCCTCCCCACGGGGGGGGTTACCAAGAGACCCAGTACTTC. This sequence joins TRBV9 and TRBJ2-5, with TRBD2 matching 8 bases. CDR3 length: 17 amino acids. Germline CDR1 and CDR2: SGDLS and YYNGEE. J was trimmed by 0 bases and V by 4 bases; bases with no gene match: 11.

The V and J genes are TRBV2 and TRBJ1-1; D gene ambiguous. CDR1 and CDR2 (germline): SNHLY, FYNNEI. V shed 5 bases and J shed 7 bases, with 17 bases lying between them. This CDR3 has 14 amino acids. Here the CDR3 reads CASSPRRVINEAFF. The CDR3 nucleotides are TGTGCCAGCAGTCCCAGGCGGGTCATCAATGAAGCTTTCTTT.

This clonotype occurred many times. This chain uses TRBV6-5 with TRBJ2-6, with 7 nucleotides matching TRBD2. Trimming at V came to 6 bases and at J to 4 bases, leaving 6 bases not matched to a gene. The CDR3 sequence is 15 residues long. Per germline, CDR1 MNHEY and CDR2 SVGAGI. The CDR3 region is CASRGGTAGANVLTF. The CDR3 DNA is TGTGCCAGCAGGGGGGGGACGGCAGGGGCCAACGTCCTGACTTTC.